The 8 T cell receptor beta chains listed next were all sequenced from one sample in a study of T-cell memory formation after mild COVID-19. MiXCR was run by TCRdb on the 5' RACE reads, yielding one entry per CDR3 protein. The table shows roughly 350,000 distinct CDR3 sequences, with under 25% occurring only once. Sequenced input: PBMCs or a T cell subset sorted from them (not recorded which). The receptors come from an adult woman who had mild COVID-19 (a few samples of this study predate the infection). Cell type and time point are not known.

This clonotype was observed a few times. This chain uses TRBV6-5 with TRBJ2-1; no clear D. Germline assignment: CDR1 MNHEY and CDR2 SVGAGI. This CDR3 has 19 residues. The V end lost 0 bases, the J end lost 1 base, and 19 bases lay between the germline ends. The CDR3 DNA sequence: TGTGCCAGCAGTTACTCGAAGATGGTAACAGTAGGGTCCTACAATGAGCAGTTCTTC. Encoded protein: CASSYSKMVTVGSYNEQFF.

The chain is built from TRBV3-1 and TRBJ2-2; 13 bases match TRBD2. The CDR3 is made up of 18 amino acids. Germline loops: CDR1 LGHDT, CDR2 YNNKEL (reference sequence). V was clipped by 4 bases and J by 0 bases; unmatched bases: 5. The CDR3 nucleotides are TGTGCCAGCAGCCGTTGGACTAGCGGGGGTTCGAACACCGGGGAGCTGTTTTTT. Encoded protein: CASSRWTSGGSNTGELFF.

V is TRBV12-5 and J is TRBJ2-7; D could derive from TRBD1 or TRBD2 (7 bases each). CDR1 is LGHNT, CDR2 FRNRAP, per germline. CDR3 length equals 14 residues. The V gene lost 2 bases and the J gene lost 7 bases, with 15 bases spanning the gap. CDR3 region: CASGLTGGQREQYF. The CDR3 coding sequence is TGTGCTAGTGGTTTGACGGGGGGACAGAGAGAGCAGTACTTC.

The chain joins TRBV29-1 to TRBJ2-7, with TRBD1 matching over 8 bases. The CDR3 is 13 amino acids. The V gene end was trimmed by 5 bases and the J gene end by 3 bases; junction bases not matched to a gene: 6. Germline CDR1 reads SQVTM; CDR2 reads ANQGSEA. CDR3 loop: CSVFNRGSYEQYF. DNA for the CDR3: TGCAGCGTTTTCAACAGGGGGAGCTACGAGCAGTACTTC.

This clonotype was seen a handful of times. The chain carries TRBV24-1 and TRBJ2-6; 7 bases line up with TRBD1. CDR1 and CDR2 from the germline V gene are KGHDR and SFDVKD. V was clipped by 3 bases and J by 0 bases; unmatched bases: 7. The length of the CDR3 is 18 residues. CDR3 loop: CATSDPYTGASGANVLTF. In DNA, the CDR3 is TGTGCCACCAGTGATCCCTACACAGGGGCCTCTGGGGCCAACGTCCTGACTTTC.

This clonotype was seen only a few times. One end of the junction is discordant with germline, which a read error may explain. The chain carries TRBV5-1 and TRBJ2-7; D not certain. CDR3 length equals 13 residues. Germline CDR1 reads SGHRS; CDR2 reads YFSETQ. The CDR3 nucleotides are TGCGCCAGCAGCGAGGCAGGCTCCAACGAGCAGTACTTC. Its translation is CASSEAGSNEQYF.

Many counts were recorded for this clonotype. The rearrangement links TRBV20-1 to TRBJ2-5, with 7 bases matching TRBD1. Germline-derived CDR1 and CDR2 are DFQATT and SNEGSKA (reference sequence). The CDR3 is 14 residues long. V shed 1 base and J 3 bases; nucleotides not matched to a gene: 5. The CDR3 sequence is CSARVWDRKETQYF. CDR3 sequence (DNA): TGCAGTGCTAGAGTCTGGGACAGAAAAGAGACCCAGTACTTC.

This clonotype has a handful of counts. CDR3 in amino acids: CASSFSSGEQYF. CDR3 nucleotide sequence: TGTGCCAGCAGTTTTTCGTCCGGCGAGCAGTACTTC. The V and J genes are TRBV12-3 or TRBV12-4 and TRBJ2-7; unclear D gene. Trimming left V 3 bases short and J 6 bases short, with 9 bases between. The CDR3 loop spans 12 amino acids.